One sample yielded the 24 T cell receptor beta chains listed below, sequenced in a study of control samples from healthy donors and cancer patients. The protocol was immunoSEQ multiplex PCR, while the TCRdb copy is restricted to in-frame clones and leaves out a portion. The table has about 110,000 clones, around four fifths seen once. Sequencing input: blood. The receptors stem from a man between 18 and 29 years old in good health.

This chain links TRBV6-7 with TRBJ1-2, with a tentative D call TRBD1 (5 bases). TRBV6-7 carries the ORF label, with uncertain function. The CDR3 extends over 12 amino acids. V lost 8 bases and J lost 6, with 13 bases in between. CDR3 amino acids: CASLGQLDGYTF. Written as DNA, the CDR3 is TGTGCCAGCCTCGGACAATTAGATGGCTACACCTTC.

The gene calls are TRBV28 and TRBJ1-5; 7 bases align to TRBD1. Germline V CDR1 and CDR2: MDHEN, SYDVKM. CDR3 length: 15 residues. J was trimmed by 6 bases and V by 1 base; bases with no gene match: 6. The CDR3 loop is CASSLSGGTSQPQHF. The CDR3 DNA reads TGTGCCAGCAGTTTATCAGGGGGTACGAGTCAGCCCCAGCATTTT.

V is TRBV6-5 and J is TRBJ2-1; D gene ambiguous. Per the germline V gene, CDR1 is MNHEY and CDR2 is SVGAGI. V was clipped by 6 bases and J by 7 bases, with 16 bases between them. This CDR3 has 14 residues. CDR3 coding DNA: TGTGCCAGCAGAACTGGGATTAAAGGTAATGAGCAGTTCTTC. This translates into CASRTGIKGNEQFF.

This chain connects TRBV27 to TRBJ2-5; 8 positions agree with TRBD2. This CDR3 comprises 13 residues. Unmatched junction bases numbered 7, after V lost 8 bases and J lost 5 bases. The germline V gene has CDR1 MNHEY and CDR2 SMNVEV (reference sequence). CDR3 DNA: TGTGCCAGCGCGAGCGGGAGAAGGGAGACCCAGTACTTC. This encodes CASASGRRETQYF.

The chain recombines TRBV7-6 with TRBJ2-3; TRBD2 matches at 10 bases. The CDR3 sequence is 17 residues long. From germline, CDR1 is SGHVS and CDR2 FNYEAQ. J was trimmed by 2 bases and V by 5 bases; bases with no gene match: 10. The CDR3 DNA sequence: TGTGCCAGCAGCAGCGACCTAGCGGGGGCCCTCACAGATACGCAGTATTTT. This gives the protein CASSSDLAGALTDTQYF.

The chain uses TRBV18 and TRBJ2-7, with 10 bases matching TRBD2. Germline-derived CDR1 and CDR2 are KGHSH and LQKENI. Trimming at V came to 8 bases and at J to 4 bases, leaving 11 bases not matched to a gene. The CDR3 is 15 amino acids. The CDR3 DNA is TGTGCCAGCACCATAACTAGCGGGGAGCAGTACGAGCAGTACTTC. Protein product: CASTITSGEQYEQYF.

The chain uses TRBV7-2 and TRBJ1-2, with a tentative D call TRBD1 (6 bases). Looked up from germline, CDR1 is SGHTA and CDR2 is FQGNSA. CDR3 length: 13 amino acids. V was trimmed by 5 bases and J by 2 bases, leaving 9 bases between them. DNA of the CDR3: TGTGCCAGCAGCATAACAGGGAACTATGGCTACACCTTC. It encodes CASSITGNYGYTF.

The chain recombines TRBV5-1 with TRBJ2-7, with 10 bases that match TRBD2. Germline assignment: CDR1 SGHRS and CDR2 YFSETQ. V gave up 3 bases and J gave up 4 bases; unmatched junction bases: 10. CDR3 length equals 16 residues. The CDR3 region is CASSWTLAGAFYEQYF. CDR3 DNA: TGCGCCAGCAGCTGGACTCTAGCGGGGGCCTTTTACGAGCAGTACTTC.

This sequence joins TRBV27 and TRBJ1-1; a possible D gene is TRBD1 (5 bases). Deletions cut 0 bases from V and 1 base from J, with 9 bases between. The germline V gene has CDR1 MNHEY and CDR2 SMNVEV (reference sequence). The CDR3 consists of 15 residues. The CDR3 region is CASSLSYTGNTEAFF. In DNA, the CDR3 is TGTGCCAGCAGTTTATCGTATACAGGGAACACTGAAGCTTTCTTT.

J is TRBJ1-5 and V is TRBV6-5; D is possibly TRBD1 (6 bases). Trimming left V 2 bases short and J 1 base short, with 6 bases between. Germline CDR1 and CDR2: MNHEY and SVGAGI. This CDR3 comprises 14 residues. The CDR3 region is CASSYRGSNQPQHF. Here the CDR3 DNA reads TGTGCCAGCAGTTACAGGGGGAGCAATCAGCCCCAGCATTTT.

V gene TRBV6-2 or TRBV6-3 combines with J gene TRBJ2-3, with D possibly matching TRBD2 (6 bases). The germline V gene encodes CDR1 MNHEY and CDR2 SVGEGT. Trimming cost V 5 bases and J 0 bases, with 21 bases left between them. CDR3 length: 18 residues. The CDR3, as DNA: TGTGCCAGCAGTACCCGTGCGAGGAGGGCCCCTAGCACAGATACGCAGTATTTT. As protein: CASSTRARRAPSTDTQYF.

The chain recombines TRBV21-1 with TRBJ2-5; TRBD1 is taken as the D call from the table, unchecked against the DNA. TRBV21-1 is a pseudogene. The CDR3 length is 17 residues. The DNA for the CDR3 is TGTGCCAGCAGCTCTCCCCCCCGGGACAGAGATCAAGAGACCCAGTACTTC. Its protein is CASSSPPRDRDQETQYF.

This clone was detected once. The chain has TRBV5-1 and TRBJ2-3; 9 positions agree with TRBD2. Trimming took 2 bases from V and 5 from J; bases not matched to a gene: 6. CDR1 is SGHRS, CDR2 YFSETQ, per germline. CDR3 length: 15 amino acids. The CDR3 DNA reads TGCGCCAGCAGCTTTCCGGGACTAGCAAGAGATACGCAGTATTTT. This encodes CASSFPGLARDTQYF.

In nucleotides, the CDR3 is TGTGCCAGCAGTTTGACCGATAATTCACCCCTCCACTTT. It yields the protein CASSLTDNSPLHF. The chain uses TRBV27 and TRBJ1-6; D unresolved. This CDR3 spans 13 amino acids. With 3 bases removed from V and 5 bases from J, the gap between germline ends came to 5 bases. Germline lookup yields CDR1 MNHEY and CDR2 SMNVEV (reference sequence).

The genes are TRBV7-9 and TRBJ2-1, with 8 positions matching TRBD2. CDR3 length equals 16 residues. V was clipped by 5 bases and J by 7 bases; unmatched bases: 13. Germline loops: CDR1 SEHNR, CDR2 FQNEAQ (reference sequence). CDR3 in amino acids: CASSPPHGGAGNEQFF. CDR3 coding DNA: TGTGCCAGCAGCCCCCCCCACGGGGGGGCCGGGAATGAGCAGTTCTTC.

The CDR3 is CASSEFFEGASGYTF. CDR3 in DNA: TGTGCCAGCAGTGAATTTTTTGAGGGGGCGTCTGGCTACACCTTC. The chain recombines TRBV25-1 with TRBJ1-2, with 7 bases that match TRBD1. V dropped 1 base and J dropped 7; count of bases not matched to a gene: 9. This CDR3 is 15 amino acids long. Germline lookup yields CDR1 MGHDK and CDR2 SYGVNS.

The chain links TRBV20-1 to TRBJ1-5; D is ambiguous. Looked up from germline, CDR1 is DFQATT and CDR2 is SNEGSKA (reference sequence). This CDR3 is 13 amino acids long. The ends were cut back, 3 bases at V and 3 bases at J, with 9 bases in the middle. The CDR3 here is CSASGPSNQPQHF. CDR3 nucleotide sequence: TGCAGTGCTAGTGGCCCTTCCAATCAGCCCCAGCATTTT.

The chain couples TRBV5-1 to TRBJ1-2, with D maybe TRBD1 (5 bases). The CDR3 runs to 14 residues. CDR1 and CDR2 from the germline V gene are SGHRS and YFSETQ. V was shortened by 0 bases and J by 7 bases, with 13 bases between the two germline ends. The CDR3 sequence: CASSLGYGGGGYTF. The CDR3 DNA sequence: TGCGCCAGCAGCTTGGGGTACGGGGGAGGTGGCTACACCTTC.

The rearrangement links TRBV12-3 or TRBV12-4 to TRBJ1-5, with 9 bases that match TRBD1. V was clipped by 10 bases and J by 7 bases; unmatched bases: 8. There are 13 residues in the CDR3. The DNA for the CDR3 is TGTGCCATAAAGGGACAGGGCAGGCAGCCCCAGCATTTT. The encoded protein is CAIKGQGRQPQHF.

This clone has more than one count but fewer than ten. This sample also contains other DNA sequences that code for the same CDR3. V usage is TRBV28 and J usage is TRBJ2-5; 12 bases map to TRBD1. The J segment lost 3 bases and the V segment lost 4 bases, leaving 6 bases of the junction unmatched. This CDR3 comprises 16 residues. Germline values: CDR1 MDHEN, CDR2 SYDVKM. For the CDR3, the DNA is TGTGCCAGCAGTTCCTCCGGGACAGGGGGCGAAGAGACCCAGTACTTC. It specifies CASSSSGTGGEETQYF.

The table lists this clone with a count of one. The chain carries TRBV4-1 and TRBJ1-5; TRBD1 is a possible D gene (6 bases). V lost 3 bases, J lost 10 bases, and 25 bases lay in between. Per the germline V gene, CDR1 is MGHRA and CDR2 is YSYEKL. This CDR3 spans 17 amino acids. CDR3 bases: TGCGCCAGCAGCCACACCGCTTCCTTCTCACAGGGTTACCCCCAGCATTTT. Its translation is CASSHTASFSQGYPQHF.

V gene TRBV2 combines with J gene TRBJ2-7; D uncertain. Germline CDR1 is SNHLY and CDR2 is FYNNEI. V lost 7 bases to trimming and J lost 4 bases, with 8 bases between them. The CDR3 is 11 amino acids. The CDR3: CASTDTYEQYF. For the CDR3, the DNA is TGTGCCAGCACAGACACATACGAGCAGTACTTC.

The CDR3 sequence is CASSQFDRASGNTIYF. CDR3 DNA: TGTGCCAGCAGCCAATTTGACAGAGCCTCTGGAAACACCATATATTTT. The chain uses TRBV3-1 (or the pseudogene TRBV3-2) and TRBJ1-3; possible D gene TRBD1, 5 bases. The CDR3 has 16 amino acids. V lost 2 bases to trimming and J lost 0 bases, with 11 bases between them. The germline CDR1 and CDR2 sequences are LGHDT and YNNKEL (reference sequence).

This clone was seen more than once but under ten times. The chain links TRBV29-1 to TRBJ1-1, with 7 bases aligning to TRBD1. With 7 bases clipped from V and 5 bases from J, the junction kept 7 bases outside the gene matches. CDR1 and CDR2 from the germline V gene are SQVTM and ANQGSEA. The CDR3 is 12 amino acids. As DNA, the CDR3 is TGCAGCGCCCCAAGACAGGGAACTGAAGCTTTCTTT. It is translated as CSAPRQGTEAFF.